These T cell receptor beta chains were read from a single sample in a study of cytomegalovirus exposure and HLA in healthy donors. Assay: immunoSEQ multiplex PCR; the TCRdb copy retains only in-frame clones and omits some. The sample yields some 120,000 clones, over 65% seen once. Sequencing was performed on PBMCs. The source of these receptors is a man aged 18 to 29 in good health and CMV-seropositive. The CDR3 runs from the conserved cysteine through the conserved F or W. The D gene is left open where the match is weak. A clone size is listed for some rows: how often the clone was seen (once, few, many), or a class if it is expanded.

CAISELAAYEQYF,TGTGCCATCAGTGAGTTGGCAGCCTACGAGCAGTACTTC,NA,NA,TRBV10-3,TRBJ2-7
CASSPGGKSSYEQYF,TGTGCCAGCTCACCAGGGGGCAAGAGCTCCTACGAGCAGTACTTC,once,NA,TRBV18,TRBJ2-7
CASSLGETQYF,TGTGCCAGCAGTCTCGGGGAGACCCAGTACTTC,NA,NA,TRBV28,TRBJ2-5
CASSSAGTGGPSSYEQYF,TGCGCCAGCAGCTCAGCCGGGACAGGGGGCCCTAGCTCCTACGAGCAGTACTTC,NA,TRBD1,TRBV5-1,TRBJ2-7
CATSRDVTDKETQYF,TGTGCCACCAGCAGAGATGTTACAGATAAAGAGACCCAGTACTTC,NA,NA,TRBV15,TRBJ2-5
CASSSGTGGFYEQYF,TGTGCCAGTAGTTCGGGGACAGGGGGGTTCTACGAGCAGTACTTC,NA,TRBD1,TRBV19,TRBJ2-7
CASSFSGSPAIF,TGTGCCAGCAGCTTCTCCGGGTCCCCAGCGATCTTC,NA,NA,TRBV7-3,TRBJ2-1
CATSRGTGSNTGELFF,TGTGCCACCAGCAGAGGGACAGGGTCGAACACCGGGGAGCTGTTTTTT,once,TRBD1,TRBV15,TRBJ2-2
CASTIGGAETDTQYF,TGCGCCAGCACAATCGGGGGGGCCGAGACAGATACGCAGTATTTT,NA,TRBD2,TRBV5-1,TRBJ2-3
CASSYSLQGARTEAFF,TGTGCCAGCAGTTACTCCCTGCAGGGGGCGAGGACTGAAGCTTTCTTT,NA,TRBD1,TRBV6-5,TRBJ1-1
CASRTGTTDQPQHF,TGTGCCAGCAGGACCGGGACAACCGATCAGCCCCAGCATTTT,NA,NA,TRBV6-1,TRBJ1-5